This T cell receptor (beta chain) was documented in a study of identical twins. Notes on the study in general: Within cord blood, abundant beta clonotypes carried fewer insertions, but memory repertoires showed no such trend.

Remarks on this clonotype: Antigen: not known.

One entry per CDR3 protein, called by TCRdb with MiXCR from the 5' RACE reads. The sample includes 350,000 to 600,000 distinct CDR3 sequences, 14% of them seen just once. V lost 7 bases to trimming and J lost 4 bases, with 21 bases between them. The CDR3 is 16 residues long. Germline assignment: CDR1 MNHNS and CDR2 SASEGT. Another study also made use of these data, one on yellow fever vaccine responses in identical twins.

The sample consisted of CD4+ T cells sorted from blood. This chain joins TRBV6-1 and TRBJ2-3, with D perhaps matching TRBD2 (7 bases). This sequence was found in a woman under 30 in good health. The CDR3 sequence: CASTQLSGGLADTQYF. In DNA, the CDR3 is TGTGCCAGCACCCAACTTTCCGGGGGGCTTGCAGATACGCAGTATTTT.